This is a list of T cell receptor beta chains from one sample in a study of blood T cell repertoires in COVID-19. Assay: immunoSEQ multiplex PCR; the TCRdb copy retains only in-frame clones and omits some. This sample yields approximately 210,000 clones, of which approximately 80% are seen a single time; about 0.95% belongs to the top ten. Sequenced: peripheral blood. The receptors were gathered from a man between 60 and 70 years old with COVID-19, enrolled during active disease. The CDR3 runs from the conserved cysteine through the conserved F or W. A D gene is named only where the DNA matches it firmly. Expanded clones get a size class; other rows say once, few or many, or leave the size out.

clone_size: -; v_call: TRBV27; j_call: TRBJ2-7; d_call: TRBD1; cdr3_nt: TGTGCCAGCAGTGAACAGGGGACCCGTATTTCCTACGAGCAGTACTTC; cdr3_aa: CASSEQGTRISYEQYF
clone_size: -; v_call: TRBV14; j_call: TRBJ1-4; d_call: -; cdr3_nt: TGTGCCAGCAGCCAAGATCTGCCAGCGGAAAGACTGTTTTTT; cdr3_aa: CASSQDLPAERLFF
clone_size: -; v_call: TRBV27; j_call: TRBJ2-1; d_call: TRBD1; cdr3_nt: TGTGCCAGCAGTTTAGAGGGACAGGGGTGGAGTGAGCAGTTCTTC; cdr3_aa: CASSLEGQGWSEQFF
clone_size: -; v_call: TRBV27; j_call: TRBJ1-6; d_call: -; cdr3_nt: TGTGCCAGCGGATTAAATTATGGGAGCTCCTATAATTCACCCCTCCACTTT; cdr3_aa: CASGLNYGSSYNSPLHF
clone_size: -; v_call: TRBV5-5; j_call: TRBJ1-5; d_call: TRBD1; cdr3_nt: TGTGCCAGCAGCTTACAGGGACAGAGAAATCAGCCCCAGCATTTT; cdr3_aa: CASSLQGQRNQPQHF
clone_size: -; v_call: TRBV11-2; j_call: TRBJ1-3; d_call: -; cdr3_nt: TGTGCCAGCAGCCCGGGGGTGGGGGGAAACACCATATATTTT; cdr3_aa: CASSPGVGGNTIYF
clone_size: -; v_call: TRBV28; j_call: TRBJ2-7; d_call: TRBD2; cdr3_nt: TGTGCCAGCAGCCTCGGACTAGCGGGGGGATCCTACGAGCAGTACTTC; cdr3_aa: CASSLGLAGGSYEQYF
clone_size: -; v_call: TRBV10-3; j_call: TRBJ1-1; d_call: -; cdr3_nt: TGTGCCATCAGTGGCACCGAGTTGAACACTGAAGCTTTCTTT; cdr3_aa: CAISGTELNTEAFF
clone_size: -; v_call: TRBV7-2; j_call: TRBJ1-6; d_call: TRBD1; cdr3_nt: TGTGCCAGCACCGAACGGACAGGGAGGACTATTGGACCCCTCCACTTT; cdr3_aa: CASTERTGRTIGPLHF
clone_size: -; v_call: TRBV5-4; j_call: TRBJ2-7; d_call: -; cdr3_nt: TGTGCCAGCAGCCCCCCTAGTTCCTACGAGCAGTACTTC; cdr3_aa: CASSPPSSYEQYF
clone_size: -; v_call: TRBV4-1; j_call: TRBJ2-7; d_call: TRBD2; cdr3_nt: TGCGCCAGCAGCCAAATGACTAGCGGGAATCCCTACGAGCAGTACTTC; cdr3_aa: CASSQMTSGNPYEQYF
clone_size: -; v_call: TRBV18; j_call: TRBJ1-3; d_call: -; cdr3_nt: TGTGCCAGCTCACTACAGGGCGCTGGAAACACCATATATTTT; cdr3_aa: CASSLQGAGNTIYF
clone_size: -; v_call: TRBV4-3; j_call: TRBJ1-4; d_call: TRBD1; cdr3_nt: TGCGCCAGCAGCCAGGGATGGAAGGACAGGCAACTTGGCACTAATGAAAAACTGTTTTTT; cdr3_aa: CASSQGWKDRQLGTNEKLFF
clone_size: -; v_call: TRBV7-9; j_call: TRBJ1-4; d_call: TRBD1; cdr3_nt: TGTGCCAGCAGCTCAGGACAGGGTGGCGAAAAACTGTTTTTT; cdr3_aa: CASSSGQGGEKLFF
clone_size: many; v_call: TRBV2; j_call: TRBJ2-5; d_call: -; cdr3_nt: TGTGCCAGCAGACCGACATTTGTAGGGAGAGAGACCCAGTACTTC; cdr3_aa: CASRPTFVGRETQYF
clone_size: once; v_call: TRBV6-1; j_call: TRBJ1-5; d_call: -; cdr3_nt: TGTGCCAGCAGTGATCTCCGATGGCCCGATAACCAGCCCCAGCATTTT; cdr3_aa: CASSDLRWPDNQPQHF
clone_size: -; v_call: TRBV6-5; j_call: TRBJ1-1; d_call: TRBD1; cdr3_nt: TGTGCCAGCAGAGGGACAGGGGGGAACACTGAAGCTTTCTTT; cdr3_aa: CASRGTGGNTEAFF
clone_size: few; v_call: TRBV6-5; j_call: TRBJ1-5; d_call: -; cdr3_nt: TGTGCCAGCAGTTCGCGACTGGTGGGTAGCAATCAGCCCCAGCATTTT; cdr3_aa: CASSSRLVGSNQPQHF
clone_size: once; v_call: TRBV4-3; j_call: TRBJ1-4; d_call: -; cdr3_nt: TGCGCCAGCAGCCCCGAGGAGGGGTGGGAAAAACTGTTTTTT; cdr3_aa: CASSPEEGWEKLFF
clone_size: -; v_call: TRBV6-5; j_call: TRBJ1-5; d_call: -; cdr3_nt: TGTGCCTCCCACGATTGGGGGCAGGGCAATCAGCCCCAGCATTTT; cdr3_aa: CASHDWGQGNQPQHF
clone_size: -; v_call: TRBV5-1; j_call: TRBJ1-3; d_call: TRBD1; cdr3_nt: TGCGCCAGCAGCGGGGGACAGACCTCTGGAAACACCATATATTTT; cdr3_aa: CASSGGQTSGNTIYF
clone_size: -; v_call: TRBV27; j_call: TRBJ2-7; d_call: -; cdr3_nt: TGTGCCAGCAGTTTGGGGCCAGCCTACGAGCAGTACTTC; cdr3_aa: CASSLGPAYEQYF
clone_size: -; v_call: TRBV19; j_call: TRBJ1-5; d_call: -; cdr3_nt: TGTGCCAGTAGTATAGGTCCTAGAAGGGGGAATCAGCCCCAGCATTTT; cdr3_aa: CASSIGPRRGNQPQHF
clone_size: -; v_call: TRBV7-9; j_call: TRBJ1-4; d_call: TRBD1; cdr3_nt: TGTGCCAGCAGCTTGGGACAGGCAGGAGGAAAACTGTTTTTT; cdr3_aa: CASSLGQAGGKLFF
clone_size: -; v_call: TRBV6-2/TRBV6-3; j_call: TRBJ1-1; d_call: TRBD1; cdr3_nt: TGTGCCAGCAGTCTCTTACAGGGGAAAACTGAAGCTTTCTTT; cdr3_aa: CASSLLQGKTEAFF
clone_size: -; v_call: TRBV27; j_call: TRBJ2-1; d_call: -; cdr3_nt: TGTGCCAGCAGCGCCCAGGGGAAGCGGGGTGACAATGAGCAGTTCTTC; cdr3_aa: CASSAQGKRGDNEQFF
clone_size: -; v_call: TRBV9; j_call: TRBJ1-4; d_call: -; cdr3_nt: TGTGCCAGCAGCCCCCGGGGAGGGGAGAGTGAAAAACTGTTTTTT; cdr3_aa: CASSPRGGESEKLFF
clone_size: -; v_call: TRBV12-3/TRBV12-4; j_call: TRBJ1-1; d_call: -; cdr3_nt: TGTGCCAGCAGTTCCTGGAGGACTGAAGCTTTCTTT; cdr3_aa: CASSSWRTEAFF
clone_size: -; v_call: TRBV11-2; j_call: TRBJ2-7; d_call: -; cdr3_nt: TGTGCCAGCACCCCGGGTAGCCACGAGCAGTACTTC; cdr3_aa: CASTPGSHEQYF
clone_size: -; v_call: TRBV4-3; j_call: TRBJ1-1; d_call: -; cdr3_nt: TGCGCCAGCAGCCACACAGGGAACACTGAAGCTTTCTTT; cdr3_aa: CASSHTGNTEAFF
clone_size: -; v_call: TRBV11-2; j_call: TRBJ2-7; d_call: -; cdr3_nt: TGTGCCAGCAGCTTAGGCGACTCTCCCTACGAGCAGTACTTC; cdr3_aa: CASSLGDSPYEQYF
clone_size: -; v_call: TRBV7-9; j_call: TRBJ1-2; d_call: -; cdr3_nt: TGTGCCAGCAGCTTAGCCTACGCTGATGGCTACACCTTC; cdr3_aa: CASSLAYADGYTF
clone_size: -; v_call: TRBV19; j_call: TRBJ2-6; d_call: -; cdr3_nt: TGTGCCAGTAGTATAGTCGCCAGGGCCTCTGGGGCCAACGTCCTGACTTTC; cdr3_aa: CASSIVARASGANVLTF
clone_size: -; v_call: TRBV4-3; j_call: TRBJ1-5; d_call: -; cdr3_nt: TGCGCCAGCAGCCAAGACTACGGGAACGATCAGCCCCAGCATTTT; cdr3_aa: CASSQDYGNDQPQHF
clone_size: -; v_call: TRBV3-1/TRBV3-2; j_call: TRBJ1-5; d_call: TRBD1; cdr3_nt: TGTGCCAGCAGCCAAGAGGGACAGAGCAATCAGCCCCAGCATTTT; cdr3_aa: CASSQEGQSNQPQHF
clone_size: -; v_call: TRBV25-1; j_call: TRBJ1-1; d_call: -; cdr3_nt: TGTGCCAGCAGTTACAGGGCCGACACTGAAGCTTTCTTT; cdr3_aa: CASSYRADTEAFF
clone_size: -; v_call: TRBV10-3; j_call: TRBJ1-6; d_call: TRBD1; cdr3_nt: TGTGCCATCAGTGGAGCCGGGACAGATAATTCACCCCTCCACTTT; cdr3_aa: CAISGAGTDNSPLHF
clone_size: -; v_call: TRBV25-1; j_call: TRBJ2-7; d_call: TRBD2; cdr3_nt: TGTGCCAGCAGTGAATTGGGAGGGACGGAGAGCTCCTACGAGCAGTACTTC; cdr3_aa: CASSELGGTESSYEQYF
clone_size: -; v_call: TRBV27; j_call: TRBJ2-1; d_call: TRBD2; cdr3_nt: TGTGCCAGCAGCAGGACTAGCGGATACAATGAGCAGTTCTTC; cdr3_aa: CASSRTSGYNEQFF
clone_size: -; v_call: TRBV7-3; j_call: TRBJ2-3; d_call: -; cdr3_nt: TGTGCCAGCAGCTCCCGGGACTTCACAGATACGCAGTATTTT; cdr3_aa: CASSSRDFTDTQYF
clone_size: -; v_call: TRBV18; j_call: TRBJ1-1; d_call: TRBD1; cdr3_nt: TGTGCCAGCTCACCGTTCAGGGGGGAGCTCACTGAAGCTTTCTTT; cdr3_aa: CASSPFRGELTEAFF
clone_size: -; v_call: TRBV11-2; j_call: TRBJ1-1; d_call: -; cdr3_nt: TGTGCCAGCAGCTCTCAATCGACAGGGAACACTGAAGCTTTCTTT; cdr3_aa: CASSSQSTGNTEAFF
clone_size: -; v_call: TRBV4-2; j_call: TRBJ1-2; d_call: TRBD1; cdr3_nt: TGTGCCAGCAGCCAAGAAGGGACAGGCTATGGCTACACCTTC; cdr3_aa: CASSQEGTGYGYTF
clone_size: -; v_call: TRBV24-1; j_call: TRBJ2-1; d_call: TRBD2; cdr3_nt: TGTGCCACCAGTGAATCCCGGACTAGCGGGAGGAACAATGAGCAGTTCTTC; cdr3_aa: CATSESRTSGRNNEQFF
clone_size: -; v_call: TRBV19; j_call: TRBJ2-2; d_call: -; cdr3_nt: TGTGCCAGTAGTATAAGGCGTCAGGCCGGGGAGCTGTTTTTT; cdr3_aa: CASSIRRQAGELFF